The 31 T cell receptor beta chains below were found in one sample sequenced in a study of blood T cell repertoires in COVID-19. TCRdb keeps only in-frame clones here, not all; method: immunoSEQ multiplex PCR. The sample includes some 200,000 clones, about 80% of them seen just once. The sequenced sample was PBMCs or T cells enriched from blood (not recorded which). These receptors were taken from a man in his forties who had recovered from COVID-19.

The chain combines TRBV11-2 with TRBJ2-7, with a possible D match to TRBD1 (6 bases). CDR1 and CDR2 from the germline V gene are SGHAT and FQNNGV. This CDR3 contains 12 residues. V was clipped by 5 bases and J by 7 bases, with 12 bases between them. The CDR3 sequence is CASSPNRVEQYF. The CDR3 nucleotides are TGTGCCAGCAGCCCGAACAGGGTTGAGCAGTACTTC.

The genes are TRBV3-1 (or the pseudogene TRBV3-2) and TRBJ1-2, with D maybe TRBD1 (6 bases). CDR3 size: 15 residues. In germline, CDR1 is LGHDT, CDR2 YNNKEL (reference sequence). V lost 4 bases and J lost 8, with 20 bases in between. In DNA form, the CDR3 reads TGTGCCAGCAGCCTGCAAGGGGCTGGGGGCTCGGGCTACACCTTC. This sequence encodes CASSLQGAGGSGYTF.

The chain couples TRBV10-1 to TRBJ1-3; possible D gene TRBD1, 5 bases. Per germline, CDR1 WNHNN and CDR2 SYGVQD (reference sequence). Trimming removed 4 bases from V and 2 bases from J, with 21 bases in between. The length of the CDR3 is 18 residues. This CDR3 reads CASSAPIGTGSPGNTIYF. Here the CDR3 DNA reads TGCGCCAGCAGTGCCCCAATCGGGACCGGGAGCCCTGGAAACACCATATATTTT.

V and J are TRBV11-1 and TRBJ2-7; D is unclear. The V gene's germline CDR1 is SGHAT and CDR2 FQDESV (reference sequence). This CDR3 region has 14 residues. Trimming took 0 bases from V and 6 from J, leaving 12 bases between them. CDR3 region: CASSLAFARSEQYF. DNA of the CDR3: TGTGCCAGCAGCTTAGCGTTTGCGCGGTCCGAGCAGTACTTC.

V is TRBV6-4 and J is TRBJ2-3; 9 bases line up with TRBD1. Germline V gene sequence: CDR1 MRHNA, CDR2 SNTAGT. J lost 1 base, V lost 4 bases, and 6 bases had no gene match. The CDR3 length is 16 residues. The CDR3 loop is CASSGSTGGGTDTQYF. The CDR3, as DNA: TGTGCCAGCAGTGGATCGACAGGGGGAGGCACAGATACGCAGTATTTT.

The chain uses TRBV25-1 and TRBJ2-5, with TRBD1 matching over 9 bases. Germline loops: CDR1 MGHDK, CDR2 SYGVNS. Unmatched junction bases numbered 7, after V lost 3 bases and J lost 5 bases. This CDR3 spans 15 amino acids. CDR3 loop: CASSDLTGGEETQYF. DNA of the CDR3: TGTGCCAGCAGTGATTTGACAGGGGGAGAGGAGACCCAGTACTTC.

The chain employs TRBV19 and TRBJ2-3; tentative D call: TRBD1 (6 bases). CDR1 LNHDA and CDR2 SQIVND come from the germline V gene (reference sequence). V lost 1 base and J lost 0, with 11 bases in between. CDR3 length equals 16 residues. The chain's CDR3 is CASSIGNRVSTDTQYF. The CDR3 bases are TGTGCCAGTAGTATAGGCAACAGGGTAAGCACAGATACGCAGTATTTT. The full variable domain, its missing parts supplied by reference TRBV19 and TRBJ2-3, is DGGITQSPKYLFRKEGQNVTLSCEQNLNHDAMYWYRQDPGQGLRLIYYSQIVNDFQKGDIAEGYSVSREKKESFPLTVTSAQKNPTAFYLCASSIGNRVSTDTQYFGPGTRLTVL.

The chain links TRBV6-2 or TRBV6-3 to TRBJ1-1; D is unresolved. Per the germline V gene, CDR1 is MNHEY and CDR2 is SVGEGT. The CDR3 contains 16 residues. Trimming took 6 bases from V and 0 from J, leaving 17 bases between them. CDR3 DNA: TGTGCCAGCAGCCCAACCCGGACGGGGATGAACACTGAAGCTTTCTTT. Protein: CASSPTRTGMNTEAFF.

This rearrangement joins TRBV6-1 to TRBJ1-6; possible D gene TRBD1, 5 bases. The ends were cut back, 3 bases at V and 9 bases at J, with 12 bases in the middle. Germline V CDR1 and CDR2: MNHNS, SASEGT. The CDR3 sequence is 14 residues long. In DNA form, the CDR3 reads TGTGCCAGCAGTGAGACAGTTTTGTCTTCACCCCTCCACTTT. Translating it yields CASSETVLSSPLHF.

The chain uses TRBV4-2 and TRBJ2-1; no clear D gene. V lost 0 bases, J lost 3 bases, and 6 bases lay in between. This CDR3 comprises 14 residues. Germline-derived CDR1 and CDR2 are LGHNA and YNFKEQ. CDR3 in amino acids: CASSQDRYYNEQFF. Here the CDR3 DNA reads TGTGCCAGCAGCCAAGATAGATACTACAATGAGCAGTTCTTC.

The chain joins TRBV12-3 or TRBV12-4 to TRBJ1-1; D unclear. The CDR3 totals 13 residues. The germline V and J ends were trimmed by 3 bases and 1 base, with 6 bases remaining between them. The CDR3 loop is CASSFNRNTEAFF. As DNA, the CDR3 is TGTGCCAGCAGTTTTAATCGGAACACTGAAGCTTTCTTT.

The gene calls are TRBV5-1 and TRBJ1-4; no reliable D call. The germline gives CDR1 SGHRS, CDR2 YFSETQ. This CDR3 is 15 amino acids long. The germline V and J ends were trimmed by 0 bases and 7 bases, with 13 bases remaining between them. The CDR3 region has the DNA TGCGCCAGCAGCTTGGGTGGGAGCTACCGTGAAAAACTGTTTTTT. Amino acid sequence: CASSLGGSYREKLFF.

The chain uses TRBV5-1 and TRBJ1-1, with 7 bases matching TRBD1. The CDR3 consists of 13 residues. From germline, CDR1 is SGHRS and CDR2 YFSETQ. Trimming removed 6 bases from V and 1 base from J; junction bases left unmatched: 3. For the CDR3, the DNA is TGCGCCAGCAAGGGACAGTCGAACACTGAAGCTTTCTTT. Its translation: CASKGQSNTEAFF.

CDR3 in DNA: TGTGCCAGCAGCCAAGATCTTATTCAGCCCCAGCATTTT. This encodes CASSQDLIQPQHF. The chain joins TRBV3-1 (or the pseudogene TRBV3-2) to TRBJ1-5; D gene ambiguous. The CDR3 has 13 amino acids. Per germline, CDR1 LGHDT and CDR2 YNNKEL (reference sequence). V lost 0 bases to trimming and J lost 6 bases, with 6 bases between them.

The CDR3 loop is CASSEQGQETQYF. The CDR3 nucleotides are TGTGCCAGCAGCGAACAGGGTCAAGAGACCCAGTACTTC. The V gene is TRBV2, the J gene TRBJ2-5, with a weak D call TRBD1 (6 bases). CDR1 is SNHLY and CDR2 is FYNNEI in the germline V gene. The V end lost 6 bases, the J end lost 2 bases, and 10 bases lay between the germline ends. The CDR3 runs to 13 residues.

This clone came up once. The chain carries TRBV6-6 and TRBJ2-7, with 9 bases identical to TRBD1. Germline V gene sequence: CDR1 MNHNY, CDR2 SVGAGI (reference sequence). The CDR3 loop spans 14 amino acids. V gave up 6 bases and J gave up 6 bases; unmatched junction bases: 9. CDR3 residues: CASSRRRTGVEQYF. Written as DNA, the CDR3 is TGTGCCAGCAGCCGGCGCAGGACAGGGGTCGAGCAGTACTTC.

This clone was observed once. For the CDR3, the DNA is TGTGCCAGCAGCTACCCCTCAGGACAGGGGGGGTACGAGCAGTACTTC. Translated: CASSYPSGQGGYEQYF. This chain joins TRBV11-2 and TRBJ2-7, with 10 bases aligning to TRBD1. Unmatched junction bases numbered 10, after V lost 4 bases and J lost 4 bases. Germline lookup yields CDR1 SGHAT and CDR2 FQNNGV. The CDR3 sequence is 16 residues long.

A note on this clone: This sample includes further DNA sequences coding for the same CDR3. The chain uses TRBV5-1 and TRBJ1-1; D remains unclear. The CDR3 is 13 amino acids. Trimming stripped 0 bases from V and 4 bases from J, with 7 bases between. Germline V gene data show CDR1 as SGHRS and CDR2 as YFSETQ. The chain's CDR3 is CASSLERGTEAFF. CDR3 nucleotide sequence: TGCGCCAGCAGCTTGGAACGGGGCACTGAAGCTTTCTTT.

In DNA, the CDR3 is TGTGCCACCACCGGGGGGGGAAACACCATATATTTT. Amino acids: CATTGGGNTIYF. The chain couples TRBV3-1 (or the pseudogene TRBV3-2) to TRBJ1-3; D may be TRBD1 (5 bases). Between the trimmed V and J ends, which lost 10 bases and 4 bases, there was a span of 11 bases. The length of the CDR3 is 12 residues. CDR1 and CDR2 (germline): LGHDT, YNNKEL (reference sequence).

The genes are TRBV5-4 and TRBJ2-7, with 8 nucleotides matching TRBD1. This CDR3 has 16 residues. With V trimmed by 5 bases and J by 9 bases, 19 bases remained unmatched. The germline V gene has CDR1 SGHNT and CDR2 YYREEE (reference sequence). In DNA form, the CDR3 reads TGTGCCAGCAGTGAAACAAGGACAGGGCCGACTTCGGGGCAGTACTTC. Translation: CASSETRTGPTSGQYF.

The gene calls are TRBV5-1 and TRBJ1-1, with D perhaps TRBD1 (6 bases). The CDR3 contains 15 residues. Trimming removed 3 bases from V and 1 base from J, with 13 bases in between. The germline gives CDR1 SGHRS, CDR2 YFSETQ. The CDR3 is CASSSDGQPNTEAFF. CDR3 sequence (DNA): TGCGCCAGCAGCTCTGACGGACAGCCGAACACTGAAGCTTTCTTT.

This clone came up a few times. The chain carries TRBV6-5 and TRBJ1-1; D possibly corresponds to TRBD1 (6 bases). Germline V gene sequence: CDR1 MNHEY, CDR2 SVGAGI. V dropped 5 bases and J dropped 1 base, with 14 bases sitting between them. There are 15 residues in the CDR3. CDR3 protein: CASSPRQEPNTEAFF. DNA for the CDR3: TGTGCCAGCAGTCCCCGACAGGAACCGAACACTGAAGCTTTCTTT.

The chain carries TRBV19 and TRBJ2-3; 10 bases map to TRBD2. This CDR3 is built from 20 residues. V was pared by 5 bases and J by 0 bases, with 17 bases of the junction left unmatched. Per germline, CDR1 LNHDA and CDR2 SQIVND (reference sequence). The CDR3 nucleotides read TGTGCCAGTAGTTCCCGGGGTATGGCTAGCGGGGGAGGAAGCACAGATACGCAGTATTTT. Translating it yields CASSSRGMASGGGSTDTQYF.

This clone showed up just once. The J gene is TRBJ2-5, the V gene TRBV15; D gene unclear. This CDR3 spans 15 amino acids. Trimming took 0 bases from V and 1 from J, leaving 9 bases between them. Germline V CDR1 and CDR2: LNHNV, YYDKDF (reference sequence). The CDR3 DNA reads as TGTGCCACCAGCAGAGATCCAGGTCCCCAAGAGACCCAGTACTTC. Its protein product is CATSRDPGPQETQYF.

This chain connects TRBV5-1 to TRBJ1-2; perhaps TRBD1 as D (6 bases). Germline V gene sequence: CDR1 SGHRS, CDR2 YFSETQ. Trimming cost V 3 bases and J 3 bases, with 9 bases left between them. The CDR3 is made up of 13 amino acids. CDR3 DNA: TGCGCCAGCAGCTCGGACAGTTACTATGGCTACACCTTC. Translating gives CASSSDSYYGYTF.

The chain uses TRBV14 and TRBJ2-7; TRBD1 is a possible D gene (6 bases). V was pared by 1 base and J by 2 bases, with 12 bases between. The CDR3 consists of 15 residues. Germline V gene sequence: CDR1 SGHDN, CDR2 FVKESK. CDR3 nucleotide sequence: TGTGCCAGCAGCCAAGGGGACACCATAACCTACGAGCAGTACTTC. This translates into CASSQGDTITYEQYF.

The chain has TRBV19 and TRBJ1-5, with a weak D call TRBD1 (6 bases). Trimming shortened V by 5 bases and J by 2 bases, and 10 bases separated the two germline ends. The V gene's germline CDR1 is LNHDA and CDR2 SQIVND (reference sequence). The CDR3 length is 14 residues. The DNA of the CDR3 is TGTGCCAGTAGTGTCTCAGGGGGCAATCAGCCCCAGCATTTT. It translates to CASSVSGGNQPQHF.

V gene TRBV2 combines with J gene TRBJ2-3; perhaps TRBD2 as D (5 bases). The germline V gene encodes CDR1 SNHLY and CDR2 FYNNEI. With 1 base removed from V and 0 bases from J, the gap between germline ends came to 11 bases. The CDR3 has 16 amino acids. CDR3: CASSEDGLASTDTQYF. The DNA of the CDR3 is TGTGCCAGCAGTGAAGACGGGCTAGCTAGCACAGATACGCAGTATTTT.

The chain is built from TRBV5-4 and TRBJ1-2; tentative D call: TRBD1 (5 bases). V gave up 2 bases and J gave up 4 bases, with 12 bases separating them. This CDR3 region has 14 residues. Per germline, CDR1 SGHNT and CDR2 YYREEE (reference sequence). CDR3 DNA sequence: TGTGCCAGCAGCTTCAACGGGGGAGCCTATGGCTACACCTTC. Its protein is CASSFNGGAYGYTF.

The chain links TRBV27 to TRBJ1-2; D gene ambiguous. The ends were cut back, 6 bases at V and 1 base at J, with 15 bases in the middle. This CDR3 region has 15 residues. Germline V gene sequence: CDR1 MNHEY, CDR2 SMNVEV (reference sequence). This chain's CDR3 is CASSQEGWVNYGYTF. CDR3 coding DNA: TGTGCCAGCAGCCAAGAGGGTTGGGTTAACTATGGCTACACCTTC.

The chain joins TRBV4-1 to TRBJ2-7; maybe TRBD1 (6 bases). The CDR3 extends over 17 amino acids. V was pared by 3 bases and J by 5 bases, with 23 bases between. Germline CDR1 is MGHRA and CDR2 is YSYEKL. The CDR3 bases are TGCGCCAGCAGCCATATTATGGGGGAACAGGGATCCCACGAGCAGTACTTC. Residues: CASSHIMGEQGSHEQYF.